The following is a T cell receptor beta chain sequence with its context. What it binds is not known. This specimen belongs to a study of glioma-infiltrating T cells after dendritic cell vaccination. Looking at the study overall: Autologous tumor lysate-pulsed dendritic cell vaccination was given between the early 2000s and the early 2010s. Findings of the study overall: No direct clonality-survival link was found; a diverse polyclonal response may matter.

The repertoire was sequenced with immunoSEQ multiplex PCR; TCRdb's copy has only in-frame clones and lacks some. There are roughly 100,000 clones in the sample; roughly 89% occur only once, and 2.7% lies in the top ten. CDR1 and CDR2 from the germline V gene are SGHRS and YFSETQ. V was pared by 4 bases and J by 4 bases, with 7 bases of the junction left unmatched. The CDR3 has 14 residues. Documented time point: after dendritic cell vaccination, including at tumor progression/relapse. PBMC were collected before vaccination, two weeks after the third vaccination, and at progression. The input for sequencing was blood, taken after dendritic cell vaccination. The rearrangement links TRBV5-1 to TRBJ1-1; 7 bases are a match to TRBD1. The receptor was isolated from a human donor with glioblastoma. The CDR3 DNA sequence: TGCGCCAGCAGCGGTGGACAGGCGCGCACTGAAGCTTTCTTT. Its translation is CASSGGQARTEAFF.